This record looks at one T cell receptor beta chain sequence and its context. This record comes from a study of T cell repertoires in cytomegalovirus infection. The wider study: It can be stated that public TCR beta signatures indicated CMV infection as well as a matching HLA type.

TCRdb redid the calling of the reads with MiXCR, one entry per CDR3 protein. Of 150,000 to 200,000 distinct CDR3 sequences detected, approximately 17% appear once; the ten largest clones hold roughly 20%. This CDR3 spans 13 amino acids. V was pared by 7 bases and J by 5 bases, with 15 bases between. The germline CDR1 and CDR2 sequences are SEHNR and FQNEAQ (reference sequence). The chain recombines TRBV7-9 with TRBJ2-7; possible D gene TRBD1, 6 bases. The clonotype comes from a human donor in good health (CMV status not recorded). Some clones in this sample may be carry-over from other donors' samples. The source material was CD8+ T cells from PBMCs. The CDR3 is CASTPLQGNEQYF. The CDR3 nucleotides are TGTGCCAGCACCCCCCTACAGGGAAACGAGCAGTACTTC.